One TCR beta chain is described in this entry. Only in-frame clones appear in the TCRdb table, and some are missing; sequencing was by immunoSEQ multiplex PCR. The sample shows about 1,700 clones, around 74% of them seen only once. These data originate in a study of blood T cell repertoires in COVID-19. The CDR3 is 14 amino acids. Germline-derived CDR1 and CDR2 are KGHSH and LQKENI. The ends were cut back, 3 bases at V and 10 bases at J, with 16 bases in the middle. Sequenced input: peripheral blood. The chain is built from TRBV18 and TRBJ2-1, with D maybe TRBD2 (6 bases). The origin of this receptor is a man between 65 and 85 years old with active COVID-19. CDR3 residues: CASSPRDREEEQFF. The CDR3 DNA follows: TGTGCCAGCTCACCGCGGGACCGGGAAGAGGAGCAGTTCTTC.